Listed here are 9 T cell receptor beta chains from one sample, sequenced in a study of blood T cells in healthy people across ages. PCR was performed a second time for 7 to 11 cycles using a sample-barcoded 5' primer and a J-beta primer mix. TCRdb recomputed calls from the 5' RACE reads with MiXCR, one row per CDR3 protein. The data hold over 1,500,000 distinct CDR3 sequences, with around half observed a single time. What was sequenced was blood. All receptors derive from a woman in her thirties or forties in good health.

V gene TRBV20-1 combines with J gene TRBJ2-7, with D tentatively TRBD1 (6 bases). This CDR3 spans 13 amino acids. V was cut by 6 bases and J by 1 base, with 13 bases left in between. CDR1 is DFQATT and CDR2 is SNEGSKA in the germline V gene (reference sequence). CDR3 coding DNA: TGCAGTGCCGATACAGGGAAGTCCTACGAGCAGTACTTC. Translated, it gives CSADTGKSYEQYF.

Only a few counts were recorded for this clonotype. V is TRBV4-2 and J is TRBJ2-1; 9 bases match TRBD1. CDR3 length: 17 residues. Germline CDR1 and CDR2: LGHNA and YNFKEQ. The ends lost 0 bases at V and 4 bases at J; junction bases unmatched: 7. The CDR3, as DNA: TGTGCCAGCAGCCAAGACTACCGGGACAGGGTATACAATGAGCAGTTCTTC. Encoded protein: CASSQDYRDRVYNEQFF.

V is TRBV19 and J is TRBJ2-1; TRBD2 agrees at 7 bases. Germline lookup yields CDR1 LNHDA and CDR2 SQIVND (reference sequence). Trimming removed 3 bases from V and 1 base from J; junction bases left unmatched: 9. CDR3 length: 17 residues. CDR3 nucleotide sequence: TGTGCCAGTAGTATGCCATTGGGGGGAGGGTCCTACAATGAGCAGTTCTTC. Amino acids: CASSMPLGGGSYNEQFF.

This CDR3 reads CSVTLPGVAMNTEAFF. CDR3 nucleotide sequence: TGCAGCGTTACTTTACCAGGGGTGGCGATGAACACTGAAGCTTTCTTT. The chain has TRBV29-1 and TRBJ1-1; the D gene is possibly TRBD1 (6 bases). The CDR3 contains 16 residues. V lost 5 bases and J lost 0, with 19 bases in between. The germline gives CDR1 SQVTM, CDR2 ANQGSEA.

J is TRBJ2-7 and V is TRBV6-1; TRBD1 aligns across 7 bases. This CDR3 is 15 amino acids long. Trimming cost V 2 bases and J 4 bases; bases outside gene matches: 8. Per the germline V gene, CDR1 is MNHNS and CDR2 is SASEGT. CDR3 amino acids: CASSEPGTVTYEQYF. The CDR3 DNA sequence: TGTGCCAGCAGTGAACCTGGGACAGTCACGTACGAGCAGTACTTC.

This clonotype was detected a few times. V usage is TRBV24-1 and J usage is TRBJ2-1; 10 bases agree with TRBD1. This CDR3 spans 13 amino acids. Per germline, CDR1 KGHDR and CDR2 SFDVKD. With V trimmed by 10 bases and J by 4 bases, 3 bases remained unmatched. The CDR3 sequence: CATAGQGYNEQFF. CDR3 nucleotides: TGTGCCACTGCGGGACAGGGGTACAATGAGCAGTTCTTC.

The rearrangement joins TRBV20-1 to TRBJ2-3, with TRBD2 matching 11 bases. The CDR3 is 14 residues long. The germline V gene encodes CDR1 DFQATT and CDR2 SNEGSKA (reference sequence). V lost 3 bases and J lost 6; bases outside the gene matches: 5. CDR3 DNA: TGCAGTGCTAGGTTTAGCGGGGGGGCGGATACGCAGTATTTT. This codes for CSARFSGGADTQYF.

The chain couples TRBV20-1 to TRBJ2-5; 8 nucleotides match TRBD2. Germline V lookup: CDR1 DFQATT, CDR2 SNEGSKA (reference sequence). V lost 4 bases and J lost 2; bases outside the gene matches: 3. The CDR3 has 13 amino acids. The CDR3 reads CSATRGGQETQYF. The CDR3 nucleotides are TGCAGTGCTACTCGGGGGGGTCAAGAGACCCAGTACTTC.

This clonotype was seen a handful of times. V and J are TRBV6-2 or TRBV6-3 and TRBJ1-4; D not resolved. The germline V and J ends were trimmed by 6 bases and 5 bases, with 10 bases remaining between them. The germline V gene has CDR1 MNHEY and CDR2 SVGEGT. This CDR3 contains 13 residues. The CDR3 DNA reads TGTGCCAGCAGCCTCGATAAAAATGAAAAACTGTTTTTT. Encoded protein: CASSLDKNEKLFF.